Here is one T cell receptor (beta chain) with its context. This entry comes from a study of blood T cell repertoires in COVID-19. Study overall: Researchers got acute and convalescent COVID-19 samples from the United States, Italy and Spain.

Germline V gene sequence: CDR1 SNHLY, CDR2 FYNNEI. The length of the CDR3 is 16 residues. V was shortened by 10 bases and J by 5 bases, with 25 bases between the two germline ends. Some clones are missing from TCRdb's copy, which holds only in-frame ones; the method was immunoSEQ multiplex PCR. The sample lists a few hundred thousand clones, over 80% occurring once. J is TRBJ2-3 and V is TRBV2, with a tentative D call TRBD2 (6 bases). The TCR originated in a woman in her thirties or forties who had recovered from COVID-19. The sequenced sample was peripheral blood. DNA of the CDR3: TGTGCCACCCCAGGTGGAGGGGAAGGTTATAGAGATACGCAGTATTTT. It specifies CATPGGGEGYRDTQYF.